The 2 T cell receptor beta chains below all came from one sample that was sequenced in a study of shared clonotypes between healthy human individuals. The repertoire was sequenced with immunoSEQ multiplex PCR; TCRdb's copy has only in-frame clones and lacks some. Altogether 2,500,000 or so clones are present, roughly 93% being singletons, with the ten largest covering 0.36%. Sequencing used naive CD4+ T cells from PBMCs. Subset of the sample: CD45RA+ positively selected. The receptors stem from a man younger than 35 in good health. Some clones in this sample may be carry-over from other donors' samples.

The chain couples TRBV19 to TRBJ2-1, with D tentatively TRBD1 (6 bases). The CDR3 loop spans 17 amino acids. V lost 4 bases, J lost 2 bases, and 18 bases lay in between. CDR1 is LNHDA, CDR2 SQIVND, per germline (reference sequence). The CDR3 sequence: CASSTPMRQGTYNEQFF. The CDR3 DNA reads as TGTGCCAGTAGTACCCCAATGCGGCAGGGGACCTACAATGAGCAGTTCTTC.

The chain employs TRBV19 and TRBJ2-3, with D perhaps matching TRBD2 (5 bases). Germline CDR1 is LNHDA and CDR2 is SQIVND (reference sequence). CDR3 length: 15 amino acids. Trimming removed 5 bases at V and 1 base at J, with 13 bases between. The CDR3 here is CASSSSGKRTDTQYF. In DNA form, the CDR3 reads TGTGCCAGTAGTTCCTCCGGGAAACGCACAGATACGCAGTATTTT.